What follows are 15 T cell receptor beta chains derived from one specimen sequenced in a study of Ad26.COV2.S vaccination and SARS-CoV-2 variants. This table comes from immunoSEQ multiplex PCR, and its TCRdb copy is limited to in-frame clones, with some not included. The sample lists roughly 180,000 clones; roughly nine tenths were seen once. The sample here was peripheral blood, taken after recovery from COVID-19. These receptors all stem from a human donor who had recovered from COVID-19.

This chain joins TRBV25-1 and TRBJ1-1, with D hard to call. Trimming left V 6 bases short and J 1 base short, with 9 bases between. Germline-derived CDR1 and CDR2 are MGHDK and SYGVNS. There are 13 residues in the CDR3. The CDR3 bases are TGTGCCAGCAGCGCCGGCAGGAACACTGAAGCTTTCTTT. Amino acids: CASSAGRNTEAFF.

The chain is built from TRBV7-6 and TRBJ1-1; D ambiguous. Germline V gene data show CDR1 as SGHVS and CDR2 as FNYEAQ. Trimming removed 1 base from V and 1 base from J, with 7 bases in between. The CDR3 loop spans 14 amino acids. The CDR3 nucleotides are TGTGCCAGCAGCTTAGGTGGGAGGAACACTGAAGCTTTCTTT. Encoded protein: CASSLGGRNTEAFF.

The chain uses TRBV24-1 and TRBJ2-2, with 9 nucleotides matching TRBD1. The V gene's germline CDR1 is KGHDR and CDR2 SFDVKD. This CDR3 is 12 amino acids long. V trimming: 12 bases; J trimming: 5 bases; junction bases outside the gene matches: 3. CDR3 amino acids: CAGTGWTGELFF. For the CDR3, the DNA is TGTGCCGGGACAGGGTGGACCGGGGAGCTGTTTTTT.

The V call is TRBV9, the J call TRBJ2-3; 10 bases line up with TRBD1. CDR1 and CDR2 (germline): SGDLS, YYNGEE. The length of the CDR3 is 15 residues. V gave up 4 bases and J gave up 1 base; unmatched junction bases: 3. The DNA of the CDR3 is TGTGCCAGCAGCCCGGGGACAGGGGGCACAGATACGCAGTATTTT. This gives the protein CASSPGTGGTDTQYF.

This chain links TRBV5-1 with TRBJ2-7; D is unclear. Trimming took off 1 base at V and 1 base at J, with 9 bases between the two ends. This CDR3 region has 14 residues. Germline CDR1 SGHRS, CDR2 YFSETQ. The CDR3: CASSLSGGSYEQYF. For the CDR3, the DNA is TGCGCCAGCAGCTTGTCTGGCGGATCCTACGAGCAGTACTTC.

This clone was counted once. The chain employs TRBV11-3 and TRBJ2-7; D perhaps matches TRBD1 (6 bases). V gave up 0 bases and J gave up 3 bases, with 9 bases separating them. In germline, CDR1 is SGHNT, CDR2 YENEEA. This CDR3 has 14 residues. The CDR3 bases are TGTGCCAGCAGCTTAGATCGGGACAACTACGAGCAGTACTTC. It specifies CASSLDRDNYEQYF.

The gene calls are TRBV12-5 and TRBJ1-3, with D uncertain. V lost 7 bases to trimming and J lost 2 bases, with 12 bases between them. The CDR3 is 14 amino acids. The germline V gene encodes CDR1 LGHNT and CDR2 FRNRAP. This chain's CDR3 is CASVLPSPGNTIYF. CDR3 sequence (DNA): TGTGCTAGTGTCCTTCCAAGTCCTGGAAACACCATATATTTT.

This chain uses TRBV7-6 with TRBJ2-7; no definite D call. V was cut by 3 bases and J by 5 bases, with 17 bases left in between. This CDR3 comprises 15 residues. The germline V gene has CDR1 SGHVS and CDR2 FNYEAQ. The CDR3 DNA sequence: TGTGCCAGCAGCTTGGCTGATGGAGCAATAGACGAGCAGTACTTC. Residues: CASSLADGAIDEQYF.

The CDR3 is CAWSTESSGNTIYF. The CDR3 DNA sequence: TGTGCCTGGAGCACCGAGAGCTCTGGAAACACCATATATTTT. This chain uses TRBV30 with TRBJ1-3; no definite D call. V gave up 3 bases and J gave up 0 bases, with 9 bases separating them. The CDR3 length is 14 residues. Germline V gene sequence: CDR1 GTSNPN, CDR2 SVGIG (reference sequence). Combining the CDR3 with reference TRBV30 and TRBJ1-3 gives the whole variable domain SQTIHQWPATLVQPVGSPLSLECTVEGTSNPNLYWYRQAAGRGLQLLFYSVGIGQISSEVPQNLSASRPQDRQFILSSKKLLLSDSGFYLCAWSTESSGNTIYFGEGSWLTVV.

J is TRBJ2-3 and V is TRBV3-1 (or the pseudogene TRBV3-2); D is possibly TRBD1 (6 bases). The CDR3 length is 14 residues. V was clipped by 6 bases and J by 2 bases, with 12 bases between them. Germline CDR1 LGHDT, CDR2 YNNKEL (reference sequence). The CDR3 sequence is CASRGAGPTDTQYF. The DNA for the CDR3 is TGTGCCAGCAGGGGGGCTGGGCCCACAGATACGCAGTATTTT.

This rearrangement joins TRBV6-4 to TRBJ1-1, with unresolved D. CDR3 length: 15 residues. Germline V gene data show CDR1 as MRHNA and CDR2 as SNTAGT. Trimming took off 2 bases at V and 0 bases at J, with 10 bases between the two ends. The DNA of the CDR3 is TGTGCCAGCAGTGACCACTCACCGGTGAACACTGAAGCTTTCTTT. Encoded protein: CASSDHSPVNTEAFF.

The chain combines TRBV3-1 (or the pseudogene TRBV3-2) with TRBJ2-7; D is perhaps TRBD1 (6 bases). Between the trimmed V and J ends, which lost 4 bases and 0 bases, there was a span of 10 bases. The CDR3 extends over 14 amino acids. Per germline, CDR1 LGHDT and CDR2 YNNKEL (reference sequence). CDR3 sequence reads: CASSRDRSSYEQYF. CDR3 bases: TGTGCCAGCAGCCGAGACAGGTCCTCCTACGAGCAGTACTTC.

V gene TRBV12-3 or TRBV12-4 combines with J gene TRBJ2-1; 7 nucleotides match TRBD2. CDR3 length equals 13 residues. With 6 bases clipped from V and 15 bases from J, the junction kept 14 bases outside the gene matches. The CDR3 bases are TGTGCCAGCAGCTATAGGCGGGAGCGGCATCCGTTCTTC. This translates into CASSYRRERHPFF.

The chain employs TRBV4-1 and TRBJ2-3; no clear D gene. Per the germline V gene, CDR1 is MGHRA and CDR2 is YSYEKL. The CDR3 runs 12 residues. V lost 3 bases and J lost 9, with 10 bases in between. CDR3 sequence reads: CASSQPLKTQYF. CDR3 in DNA: TGCGCCAGCAGCCAGCCCCTCAAGACGCAGTATTTT.

A single count supports this clone. The J gene is TRBJ2-5, the V gene TRBV18; D perhaps matches TRBD1 (5 bases). The CDR3 is 16 amino acids. Trimming took off 3 bases at V and 2 bases at J, with 16 bases between the two ends. Germline lookup yields CDR1 KGHSH and CDR2 LQKENI. This chain's CDR3 is CASSPGYYKGQETQYF. DNA of the CDR3: TGTGCCAGCTCACCGGGATATTATAAGGGGCAAGAGACCCAGTACTTC.